The 3 T cell receptor beta chains listed next were all sequenced from one sample in a study of CD8 T cells in ankylosing spondylitis. TCRdb passed the 5' RACE reads through MiXCR, listing each CDR3 protein once. The repertoire includes approximately 130,000 distinct CDR3 sequences, around 9.7% of them detected once, and approximately 3.6% sits in the top ten. Sequencing was done on a sample of blood, either unsorted or a sorted T cell fraction (not recorded which). The receptors were sampled from a male donor with ankylosing spondylitis or in good health (not recorded which).

The gene calls are TRBV24-1 and TRBJ2-1; the D gene is possibly TRBD1 (5 bases). Trimming cost V 4 bases and J 7 bases, with 19 bases left between them. Looked up from germline, CDR1 is KGHDR and CDR2 is SFDVKD. CDR3 length equals 16 residues. CDR3 sequence (DNA): TGTGCCACCAGTGACCCCGACAGTGAGATTATGAATGAGCAGTTCTTC. Protein sequence: CATSDPDSEIMNEQFF.

This clonotype has a count of ten or more. The V and J genes are TRBV7-2 and TRBJ2-1, with D possibly TRBD1 on 6 matching bases. From germline, CDR1 is SGHTA and CDR2 FQGNSA. The CDR3 extends over 15 amino acids. V shed 2 bases and J shed 9 bases, with 17 bases lying between them. The CDR3 DNA sequence: TGTGCCAGCAGCTTATATGTTCGGCGACAGGTTGAGCAGTTCTTC. Its protein is CASSLYVRRQVEQFF. Based on the CDR3 plus reference TRBV7-2 and TRBJ2-1, the full variable domain is GAGVSQSPSNKVTEKGKDVELRCDPISGHTALYWYRQSLGQGLEFLIYFQGNSAPDKSGLPSDRFSAERTGGSVSTLTIQRTQQEDSAVYLCASSLYVRRQVEQFFGPGTRLTVL.

Notes on this clonotype: A much larger clone is a single base away; this may be a read error. The chain couples TRBV20-1 to TRBJ2-7; 8 positions agree with TRBD2. This CDR3 is 12 amino acids long. Trimming removed 5 bases from V and 10 bases from J; junction bases left unmatched: 10. Per germline, CDR1 DFQATT and CDR2 SNEGSKA (reference sequence). DNA for the CDR3: TGCAGTGCTGGACTAGCCGCGGCCGACCAGTACTTC. This encodes CSAGLAAADQYF.